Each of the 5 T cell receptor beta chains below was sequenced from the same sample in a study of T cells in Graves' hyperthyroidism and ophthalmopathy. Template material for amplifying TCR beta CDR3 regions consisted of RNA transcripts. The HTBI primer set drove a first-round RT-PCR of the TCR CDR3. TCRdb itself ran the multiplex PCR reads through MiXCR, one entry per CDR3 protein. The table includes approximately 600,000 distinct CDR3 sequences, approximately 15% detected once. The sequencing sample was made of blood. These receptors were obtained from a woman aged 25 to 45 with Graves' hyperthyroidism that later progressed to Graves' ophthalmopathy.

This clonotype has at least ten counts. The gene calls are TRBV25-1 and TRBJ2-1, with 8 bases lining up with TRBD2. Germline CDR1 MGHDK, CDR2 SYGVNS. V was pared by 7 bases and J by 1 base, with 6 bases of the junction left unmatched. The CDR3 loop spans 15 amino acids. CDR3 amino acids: CASIPSGRSYNEQFF. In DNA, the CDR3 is TGTGCCAGCATTCCCAGCGGGAGATCCTACAATGAGCAGTTCTTC.

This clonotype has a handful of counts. CDR3 sequence (DNA): TGCAGTGCCCGACCACCGGAAACTAATATTGAGACCCAGTACTTC. This gives the protein CSARPPETNIETQYF. The genes are TRBV20-1 and TRBJ2-5; D ambiguous. Deletions cut 6 bases from V and 5 bases from J, with 22 bases between. This CDR3 contains 15 residues. CDR1 is DFQATT and CDR2 is SNEGSKA in the germline V gene (reference sequence).

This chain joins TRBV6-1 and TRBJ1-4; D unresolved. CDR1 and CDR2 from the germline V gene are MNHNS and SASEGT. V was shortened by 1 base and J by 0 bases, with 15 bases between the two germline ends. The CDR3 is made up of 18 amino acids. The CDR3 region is CASSEGLGTAATNEKLFF. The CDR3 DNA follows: TGTGCCAGCAGTGAAGGTCTCGGAACGGCTGCAACTAATGAAAAACTGTTTTTT.

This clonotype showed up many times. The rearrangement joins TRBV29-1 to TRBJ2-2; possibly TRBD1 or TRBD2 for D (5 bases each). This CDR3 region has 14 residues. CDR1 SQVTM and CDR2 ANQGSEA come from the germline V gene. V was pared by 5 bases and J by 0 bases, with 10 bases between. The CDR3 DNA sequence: TGCAGCGTTCCCCTGGGACCGAACACCGGGGAGCTGTTTTTT. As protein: CSVPLGPNTGELFF.

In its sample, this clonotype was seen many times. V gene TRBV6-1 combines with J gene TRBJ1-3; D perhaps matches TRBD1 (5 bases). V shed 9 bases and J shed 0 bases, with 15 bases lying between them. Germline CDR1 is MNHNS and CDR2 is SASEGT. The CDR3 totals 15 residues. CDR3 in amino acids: CASRDGMSSGNTIYF. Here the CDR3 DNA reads TGTGCCAGTCGGGACGGGATGAGCTCTGGAAACACCATATATTTT.